The 28 T cell receptor beta chains in this list originate from one sample, sequenced in a study of shared clonotypes between healthy human individuals (dated by TCRdb to 2018 to 2020). The library came from the immunoSEQ multiplex PCR assay. TCRdb retrieved this table from immuneACCESS and kept in-frame rearrangements only. Not all clones are present; in checked studies, unresolved V genes account for under half, and no reason is known for the remainder. This sample holds over 950,000 clones; approximately 80% were observed only once. The ten largest clones capture approximately 0.9% of the sample. Sequenced: memory CD4+ T cells from PBMCs. This specimen's cell subset or site label, per the study, means: CD45RA-negative fraction. The receptors stem from a man aged 18-30 years in good health. Some clones in this sample may be carry-over from other donors' samples.

This clone was seen just once. The V gene is TRBV5-1, the J gene TRBJ2-5, with D uncertain. V gave up 3 bases and J gave up 5 bases, with 11 bases separating them. Germline CDR1 and CDR2: SGHRS and YFSETQ. The CDR3 is 13 amino acids. In DNA, the CDR3 is TGCGCCAGCAGCTCCAGACCGCAGGAGACCCAGTACTTC. It yields the protein CASSSRPQETQYF.

This sequence joins TRBV18 and TRBJ2-1; TRBD2 aligns across 13 bases. Trimming at V came to 3 bases and at J to 2 bases, leaving 4 bases not matched to a gene. This CDR3 spans 17 amino acids. The germline V gene has CDR1 KGHSH and CDR2 LQKENI. CDR3 bases: TGTGCCAGCTCACCTCGGACTAGCGGGAGAGCCTACAATGAGCAGTTCTTC. Translation gives CASSPRTSGRAYNEQFF. Full variable domain (remainder filled in from reference TRBV18 and TRBJ2-1): NAGVMQNPRHLVRRRGQEARLRCSPMKGHSHVYWYRQLPEEGLKFMVYLQKENIIDESGMPKERFSAEFPKEGPSILRIQQVVRGDSAAYFCASSPRTSGRAYNEQFFGPGTRLTVL.

The rearrangement links TRBV10-1 to TRBJ2-3; D perhaps matches TRBD2 (5 bases). Germline V CDR1 and CDR2: WNHNN, SYGVQD (reference sequence). The V end was cut by 4 bases, the J end by 5 bases, with 10 bases between. This CDR3 spans 13 amino acids. The CDR3 sequence is CASSGLAGDTQYF. DNA for the CDR3: TGCGCCAGCAGTGGGCTAGCTGGAGATACGCAGTATTTT.

About this clone: The same CDR3 arises from other DNA sequences in this sample as well. The chain combines TRBV7-2 with TRBJ2-2; TRBD2 might be the D (6 bases). The germline V gene has CDR1 SGHTA and CDR2 FQGNSA. This CDR3 has 15 residues. V gave up 1 base and J gave up 0 bases, with 6 bases separating them. The CDR3 sequence is CASSLGGTNTGELFF. The CDR3 DNA reads TGTGCCAGCAGCTTAGGCGGGACGAACACCGGGGAGCTGTTTTTT. Full variable domain (missing parts from reference TRBV7-2 and TRBJ2-2): GAGVSQSPSNKVTEKGKDVELRCDPISGHTALYWYRQSLGQGLEFLIYFQGNSAPDKSGLPSDRFSAERTGGSVSTLTIQRTQQEDSAVYLCASSLGGTNTGELFFGEGSRLTVL.

V usage is TRBV6-1 and J usage is TRBJ2-4; no clear D gene. The CDR3 covers 14 residues. Germline V gives CDR1 MNHNS, CDR2 SASEGT. The V end lost 2 bases, the J end lost 3 bases, and 8 bases lay between the germline ends. CDR3 in DNA: TGTGCCAGCAGTGAACGGTCGGACAAAAACATTCAGTACTTC. Residues: CASSERSDKNIQYF.

A single count supports this clone. The chain has TRBV7-2 and TRBJ2-7; the match to TRBD1 covers 9 bases. The CDR3 is made up of 18 amino acids. The germline V gene encodes CDR1 SGHTA and CDR2 FQGNSA. J lost 3 bases, V lost 3 bases, and 15 bases had no gene match. CDR3 amino acids: CASSFTGGAGVFVYEQYF. CDR3 sequence (DNA): TGTGCCAGCAGCTTCACAGGGGGCGCGGGAGTGTTTGTCTACGAGCAGTACTTC.

V is TRBV9 and J is TRBJ2-2; D unresolved. This CDR3 contains 12 residues. CDR1 is SGDLS, CDR2 YYNGEE, per germline. Trimming took 4 bases from V and 5 from J, leaving 6 bases between them. The CDR3 region is CASSFLTGELFF. For the CDR3, the DNA is TGTGCCAGCAGCTTTCTAACCGGGGAGCTGTTTTTT.

The chain links TRBV5-1 to TRBJ1-2, with D perhaps matching TRBD1 (6 bases). The CDR3 spans 13 residues. Germline V gives CDR1 SGHRS, CDR2 YFSETQ. V lost 1 base to trimming and J lost 11 bases, with 15 bases between them. CDR3 in amino acids: CASSLSLDRFYTF. The DNA for the CDR3 is TGCGCCAGCAGCTTGTCCCTCGACAGGTTTTACACCTTC.

The rearrangement uses TRBV5-1 and TRBJ2-5; 15 positions agree with TRBD2. The junction had 5 bases not matched to a gene; V was cut back by 0 bases and J by 5 bases. The CDR3 extends over 17 amino acids. Germline V gene sequence: CDR1 SGHRS, CDR2 YFSETQ. The CDR3 DNA is TGCGCCAGCAGCTTGGTAGGACTAGCGGGAGGGCCGGAGACCCAGTACTTC. This encodes CASSLVGLAGGPETQYF.

The CDR3 loop reads CASSVLTGGDTQYF. DNA of the CDR3: TGTGCCAGCAGCGTTTTGACAGGAGGAGATACGCAGTATTTT. This rearrangement joins TRBV9 to TRBJ2-3; D perhaps matches TRBD1 (6 bases). Trimming left V 2 bases short and J 5 bases short, with 12 bases between. CDR3 size: 14 residues. Germline values: CDR1 SGDLS, CDR2 YYNGEE.

The chain is built from TRBV28 and TRBJ1-5; 7 nucleotides match TRBD1. In germline, CDR1 is MDHEN, CDR2 SYDVKM. The CDR3 runs to 17 residues. After removal of 8 bases from V and 3 bases from J, the junction contained 16 bases not matched to a gene. The CDR3 DNA is TGTGCCAGCGCCTCCTTCTCCGGGACAGAATCCAATCAGCCCCAGCATTTT. It specifies CASASFSGTESNQPQHF.

The chain has TRBV20-1 and TRBJ1-2; tentatively, D is TRBD1 (5 bases). The ends were cut back, 1 base at V and 6 bases at J, with 6 bases in the middle. CDR1 DFQATT and CDR2 SNEGSKA come from the germline V gene (reference sequence). The CDR3 covers 11 residues. The CDR3 is CSARGGDGYTF. In DNA, the CDR3 is TGCAGTGCTAGAGGAGGGGATGGCTACACCTTC.

The gene calls are TRBV2 and TRBJ1-3, with 9 bases lining up with TRBD1. This CDR3 has 15 amino acids. V lost 6 bases to trimming and J lost 5 bases; unmatched junction nucleotides: 8. The germline gives CDR1 SNHLY, CDR2 FYNNEI. The CDR3 nucleotides are TGTGCCAGCAGAAAGGACAGGGGAGAGAGAAACACCATATATTTT. Translated, it gives CASRKDRGERNTIYF.

V and J are TRBV27 and TRBJ1-4, with TRBD1 identical over 8 bases. After removal of 6 bases from V and 8 bases from J, the junction contained 11 bases not matched to a gene. Germline CDR1 and CDR2: MNHEY and SMNVEV (reference sequence). This CDR3 comprises 15 residues. CDR3 residues: CASSRETGGWEKLFF. The CDR3 DNA follows: TGTGCCAGCAGCCGGGAAACAGGGGGTTGGGAAAAACTGTTTTTT.

The chain couples TRBV7-8 to TRBJ1-1, with D hard to call. The CDR3 contains 13 residues. V lost 6 bases and J lost 1, with 9 bases in between. The germline CDR1 and CDR2 sequences are SGHVS and FQNEAQ. The CDR3 DNA is TGTGCCAGCAGGATGGACGGGAACACTGAAGCTTTCTTT. Translating gives CASRMDGNTEAFF.

CDR3 sequence: CASSIVPSTGRFEQYF. For the CDR3, the DNA is TGTGCCAGTAGTATAGTTCCCTCGACAGGGCGGTTCGAGCAGTACTTC. The rearrangement links TRBV19 to TRBJ2-7; 7 nucleotides align to TRBD1. The CDR3 is made up of 16 amino acids. V was pared by 1 base and J by 6 bases, with 12 bases of the junction left unmatched. Germline V gene lookup returns CDR1 LNHDA and CDR2 SQIVND (reference sequence).

The chain recombines TRBV28 with TRBJ2-7; unclear D gene. V lost 3 bases to trimming and J lost 0 bases, with 6 bases between them. The CDR3 contains 13 residues. Per the germline V gene, CDR1 is MDHEN and CDR2 is SYDVKM. CDR3: CASSFTYSYEQYF. The CDR3 bases are TGTGCCAGCAGTTTCACTTACTCCTACGAGCAGTACTTC.

This chain links TRBV19 with TRBJ2-2; TRBD2 matches at 7 bases. Germline V gene sequence: CDR1 LNHDA, CDR2 SQIVND (reference sequence). V was pared by 4 bases and J by 5 bases, with 10 bases of the junction left unmatched. The CDR3 is 16 amino acids. The DNA of the CDR3 is TGTGCCAGTAGTACCTGGGACTACCCTGATACCGGGGAGCTGTTTTTT. This codes for CASSTWDYPDTGELFF.

In regard to this clone: One end of the junction is discordant with germline, which a read error may explain. J is TRBJ1-1 and V is TRBV6-6, with TRBD1 as a possible D gene (5 bases). Germline V lookup: CDR1 MNHNY, CDR2 SVGAGI (reference sequence). The CDR3 covers 13 residues. In nucleotides, the CDR3 is TGTGCCAGCAGTTTTGCAGGGAACGCTGAAGCTTTCTTT. This translates into CASSFAGNAEAFF.

This rearrangement joins TRBV9 to TRBJ1-1; possible D gene TRBD1, 5 bases. Trimming cost V 4 bases and J 1 base, with 14 bases left between them. The germline CDR1 and CDR2 sequences are SGDLS and YYNGEE. The CDR3 extends over 15 amino acids. The CDR3 nucleotides are TGTGCCAGCAGCCCGCGGAGGGGTCCGAACACTGAAGCTTTCTTT. Its translation: CASSPRRGPNTEAFF. The whole variable domain, filled in from reference TRBV9 and TRBJ1-1, reads DSGVTQTPKHLITATGQRVTLRCSPRSGDLSVYWYQQSLDQGLQFLIQYYNGEERAKGNILERFSAQQFPDLHSELNLSSLELGDSALYFCASSPRRGPNTEAFFGQGTRLTVV.

V is TRBV6-6 and J is TRBJ1-2, with D uncertain. The germline V and J ends were trimmed by 5 bases and 7 bases, with 11 bases remaining between them. The CDR3 has 12 amino acids. The germline gives CDR1 MNHNY, CDR2 SVGAGI (reference sequence). The CDR3 sequence: CASSNRYGGYTF. The DNA of the CDR3 is TGTGCCAGCAGTAATCGATATGGTGGCTACACCTTC.

The chain has TRBV6-5 and TRBJ1-5; D gene uncertain. Germline-derived CDR1 and CDR2 are MNHEY and SVGAGI. Trimming left V 2 bases short and J 5 bases short, with 7 bases between. CDR3 length equals 13 residues. This chain's CDR3 is CASSYERYQPQHF. The CDR3 DNA reads as TGTGCCAGCAGTTACGAGAGGTATCAGCCCCAGCATTTT.

V gene TRBV27 combines with J gene TRBJ1-1; tentatively, D is TRBD1 (5 bases). V gave up 5 bases and J gave up 7 bases, with 17 bases separating them. In germline, CDR1 is MNHEY, CDR2 SMNVEV (reference sequence). This CDR3 spans 14 amino acids. CDR3 region: CASSPSRQNFEAFF. CDR3 DNA sequence: TGTGCCAGCAGTCCCTCCCGACAGAACTTTGAAGCTTTCTTT.

The count of this clone is one. The chain carries TRBV5-1 and TRBJ2-7; TRBD2 matches 9 bases. The CDR3 length is 16 residues. Germline CDR1 and CDR2: SGHRS and YFSETQ. After removal of 0 bases from V and 0 bases from J, the junction contained 4 bases not matched to a gene. The CDR3 DNA reads as TGCGCCAGCAGCTTGGAGGTGACTAGCGGCTCCTACGAGCAGTACTTC. Its translation: CASSLEVTSGSYEQYF.

In its sample, this clone was seen many times. The rearrangement uses TRBV30 and TRBJ2-7; D not resolved. Trimming left V 5 bases short and J 3 bases short, with 8 bases between. There are 11 residues in the CDR3. Germline V gene data show CDR1 as GTSNPN and CDR2 as SVGIG (reference sequence). CDR3 region: CAWERNYEQYF. CDR3 DNA sequence: TGTGCCTGGGAACGTAACTACGAGCAGTACTTC.

The rearrangement joins TRBV15 to TRBJ1-4; no clear D gene. There are 15 residues in the CDR3. The V end lost 5 bases, the J end lost 8 bases, and 18 bases lay between the germline ends. Germline values: CDR1 LNHNV, CDR2 YYDKDF (reference sequence). CDR3 bases: TGTGCCACCAGCGCCCGCTCAAGGGTCTTAGAAAAACTGTTTTTT. Its translation: CATSARSRVLEKLFF.

The genes are TRBV6-6 and TRBJ2-1; possibly TRBD2 for D (6 bases). CDR3 length: 15 amino acids. V lost 3 bases to trimming and J lost 4 bases, with 13 bases between them. Germline V gives CDR1 MNHNY, CDR2 SVGAGI (reference sequence). CDR3 region: CASSYRGLAYNEQFF. The CDR3 bases are TGTGCCAGCAGTTATAGGGGACTCGCGTACAATGAGCAGTTCTTC.

The J gene is TRBJ2-5, the V gene TRBV2; 7 positions match TRBD1. Germline values: CDR1 SNHLY, CDR2 FYNNEI. The CDR3 totals 13 residues. After removal of 7 bases from V and 5 bases from J, the junction contained 7 bases not matched to a gene. CDR3 DNA: TGTGCCAGCACAATCACAGGGGTCGAGACCCAGTACTTC. Translation gives CASTITGVETQYF.